The T cell receptor (beta chain) under discussion was sequenced for a study of blood T cell repertoires in COVID-19. Study information: PBMCs, B-cell-depleted T cells, or T cells provided the cDNA or gDNA that made up the material.

The CDR3 is 13 residues long. Deletions cut 6 bases from V and 7 bases from J, with 13 bases between. From germline, CDR1 is MNHEY and CDR2 SVGEGT. All enrollees were about 18 to 100 years old and from roughly 22 US areas. Grouping used clinical history reported by participants in a survey and questionnaire. All recovered Cohort 3 donors got two negative PCRs, got clearance, or saw symptom resolution. TCRdb keeps only in-frame clones here, not all; method: immunoSEQ multiplex PCR. The sample includes 200,000 to 250,000 clones, around nine tenths of them seen just once. The gene calls are TRBV6-2 or TRBV6-3 and TRBJ2-1; D uncertain. This receptor was taken from a man aged 25 to 45 who had recovered from COVID-19. Material: PBMCs or T cells enriched from blood (not recorded which). CDR3 residues: CASSSEVWNEQFF. CDR3 DNA sequence: TGTGCCAGCAGCTCAGAGGTGTGGAATGAGCAGTTCTTC.